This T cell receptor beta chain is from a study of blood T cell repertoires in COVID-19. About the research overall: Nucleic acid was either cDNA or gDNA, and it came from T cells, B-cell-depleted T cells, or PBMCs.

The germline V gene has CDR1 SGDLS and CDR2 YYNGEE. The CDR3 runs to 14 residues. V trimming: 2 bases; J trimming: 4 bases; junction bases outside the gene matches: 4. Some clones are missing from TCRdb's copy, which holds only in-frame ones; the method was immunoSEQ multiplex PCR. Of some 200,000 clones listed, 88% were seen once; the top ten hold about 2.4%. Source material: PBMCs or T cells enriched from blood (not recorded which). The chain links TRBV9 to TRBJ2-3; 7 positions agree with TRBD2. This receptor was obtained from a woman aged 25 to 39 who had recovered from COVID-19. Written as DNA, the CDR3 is TGTGCCAGCAGCGTCGGCGGGGGAGCAGATACGCAGTATTTT. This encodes CASSVGGGADTQYF.